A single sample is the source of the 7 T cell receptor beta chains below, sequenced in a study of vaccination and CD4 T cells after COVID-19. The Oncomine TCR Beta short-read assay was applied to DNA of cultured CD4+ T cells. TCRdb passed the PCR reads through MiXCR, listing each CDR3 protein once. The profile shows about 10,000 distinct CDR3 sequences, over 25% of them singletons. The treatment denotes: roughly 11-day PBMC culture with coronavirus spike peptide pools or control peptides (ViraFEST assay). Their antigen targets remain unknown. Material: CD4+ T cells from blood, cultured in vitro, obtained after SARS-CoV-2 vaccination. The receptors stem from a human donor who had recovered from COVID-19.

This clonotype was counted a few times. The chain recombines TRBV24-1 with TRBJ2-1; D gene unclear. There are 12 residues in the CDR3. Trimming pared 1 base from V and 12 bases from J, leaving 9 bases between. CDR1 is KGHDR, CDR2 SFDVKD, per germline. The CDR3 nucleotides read TGTGCCACCAGTGATTTTCTCGGTTGGCAGTTCTTC. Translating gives CATSDFLGWQFF.

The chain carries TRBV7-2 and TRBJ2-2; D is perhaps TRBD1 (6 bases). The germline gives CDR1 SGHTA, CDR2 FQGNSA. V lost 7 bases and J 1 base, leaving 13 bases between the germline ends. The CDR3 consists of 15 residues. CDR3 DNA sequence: TGTGCCAGCAACTCCGGGACACAGAACACCGGGGAGCTGTTTTTT. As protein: CASNSGTQNTGELFF. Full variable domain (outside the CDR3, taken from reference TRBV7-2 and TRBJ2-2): GAGVSQSPSNKVTEKGKDVELRCDPISGHTALYWYRQSLGQGLEFLIYFQGNSAPDKSGLPSDRFSAERTGGSVSTLTIQRTQQEDSAVYLCASNSGTQNTGELFFGEGSRLTVL.

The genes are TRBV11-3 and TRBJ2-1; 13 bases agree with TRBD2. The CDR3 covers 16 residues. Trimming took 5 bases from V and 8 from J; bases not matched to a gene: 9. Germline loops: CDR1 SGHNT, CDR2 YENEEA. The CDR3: CASSQSGTSGKHEQFF. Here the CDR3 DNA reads TGTGCCAGCAGCCAATCCGGGACTAGCGGGAAGCATGAGCAGTTCTTC.

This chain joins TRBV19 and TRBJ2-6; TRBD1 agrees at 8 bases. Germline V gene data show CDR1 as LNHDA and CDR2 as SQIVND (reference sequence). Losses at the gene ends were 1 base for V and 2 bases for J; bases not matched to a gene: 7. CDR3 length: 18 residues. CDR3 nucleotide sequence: TGTGCCAGTAGTATAGTTTACAGGGGGTCTGCTGGGGCCAACGTCCTGACTTTC. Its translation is CASSIVYRGSAGANVLTF.

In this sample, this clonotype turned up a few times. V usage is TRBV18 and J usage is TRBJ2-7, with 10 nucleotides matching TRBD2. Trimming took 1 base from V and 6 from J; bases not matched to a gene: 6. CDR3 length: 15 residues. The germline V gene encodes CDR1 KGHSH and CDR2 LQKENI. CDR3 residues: CASSPRGTSGTEQYF. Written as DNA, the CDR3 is TGTGCCAGCTCACCACGTGGTACTAGCGGGACCGAGCAGTACTTC.

DNA of the CDR3: TGTGCCAGCAGCCCAAAATTGCTTAGCGGGAGGGCCGGTGAGCAGTTCTTC. Protein: CASSPKLLSGRAGEQFF. The J gene is TRBJ2-1, the V gene TRBV11-2, with 11 nucleotides matching TRBD2. Trimming cost V 5 bases and J 9 bases; bases outside gene matches: 15. From germline, CDR1 is SGHAT and CDR2 FQNNGV. This CDR3 comprises 17 residues. Filled out from reference TRBV11-2 and TRBJ2-1, the complete variable domain reads EAGVAQSPRYKIIEKRQSVAFWCNPISGHATLYWYQQILGQGPKLLIQFQNNGVVDDSQLPKDRFSAERLKGVDSTLKIQPAKLEDSAVYLCASSPKLLSGRAGEQFFGPGTRLTVL.

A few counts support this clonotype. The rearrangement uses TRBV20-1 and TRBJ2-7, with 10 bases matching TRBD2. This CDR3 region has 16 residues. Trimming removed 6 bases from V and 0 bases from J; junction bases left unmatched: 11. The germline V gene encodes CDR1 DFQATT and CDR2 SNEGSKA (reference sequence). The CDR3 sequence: CSARGTSGDLSYEQYF. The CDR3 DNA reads TGCAGTGCCCGAGGAACTAGCGGGGACCTCTCCTACGAGCAGTACTTC.